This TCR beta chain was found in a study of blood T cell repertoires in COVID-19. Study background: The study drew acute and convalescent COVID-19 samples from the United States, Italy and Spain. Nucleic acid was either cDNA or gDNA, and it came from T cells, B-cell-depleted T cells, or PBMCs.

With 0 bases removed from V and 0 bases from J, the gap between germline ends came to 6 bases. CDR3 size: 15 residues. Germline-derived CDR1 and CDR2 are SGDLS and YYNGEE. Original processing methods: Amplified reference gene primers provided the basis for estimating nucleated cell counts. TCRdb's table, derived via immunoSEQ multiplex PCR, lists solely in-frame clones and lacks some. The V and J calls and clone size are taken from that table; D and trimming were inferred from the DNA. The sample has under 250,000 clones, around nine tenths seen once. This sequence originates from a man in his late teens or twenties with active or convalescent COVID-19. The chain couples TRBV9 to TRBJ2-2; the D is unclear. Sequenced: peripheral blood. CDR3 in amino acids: CASSVALANTGELFF. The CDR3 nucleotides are TGTGCCAGCAGCGTAGCTTTAGCGAACACCGGGGAGCTGTTTTTT. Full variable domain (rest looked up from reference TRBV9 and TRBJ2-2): DSGVTQTPKHLITATGQRVTLRCSPRSGDLSVYWYQQSLDQGLQFLIQYYNGEERAKGNILERFSAQQFPDLHSELNLSSLELGDSALYFCASSVALANTGELFFGEGSRLTVL.